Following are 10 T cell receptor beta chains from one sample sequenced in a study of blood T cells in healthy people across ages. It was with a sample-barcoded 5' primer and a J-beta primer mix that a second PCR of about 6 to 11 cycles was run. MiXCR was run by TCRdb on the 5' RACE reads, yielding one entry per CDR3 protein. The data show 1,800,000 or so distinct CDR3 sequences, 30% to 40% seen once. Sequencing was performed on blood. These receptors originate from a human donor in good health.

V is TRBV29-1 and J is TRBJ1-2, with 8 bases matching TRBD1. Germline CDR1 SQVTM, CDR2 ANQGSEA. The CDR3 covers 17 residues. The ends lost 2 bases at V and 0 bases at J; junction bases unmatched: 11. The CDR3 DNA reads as TGCAGCGTTGAAACCGTCGGGACAGGATTTTCTAACTATGGCTACACCTTC. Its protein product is CSVETVGTGFSNYGYTF.

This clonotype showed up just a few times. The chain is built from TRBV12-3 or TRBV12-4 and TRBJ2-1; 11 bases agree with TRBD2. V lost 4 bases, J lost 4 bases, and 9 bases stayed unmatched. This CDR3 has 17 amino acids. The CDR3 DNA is TGTGCCAGCAGTTCCACTGTAGCGGGGGGGCTTTACAATGAGCAGTTCTTC. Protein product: CASSSTVAGGLYNEQFF.

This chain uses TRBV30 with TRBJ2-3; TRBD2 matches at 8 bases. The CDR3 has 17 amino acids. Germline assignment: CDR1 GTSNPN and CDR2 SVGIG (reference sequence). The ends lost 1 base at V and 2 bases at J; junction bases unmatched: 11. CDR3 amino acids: CAWSAYSGRGDTDTQYF. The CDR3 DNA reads TGTGCCTGGAGTGCTTACAGTGGGCGGGGGGACACAGATACGCAGTATTTT. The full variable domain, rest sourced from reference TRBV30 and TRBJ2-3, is SQTIHQWPATLVQPVGSPLSLECTVEGTSNPNLYWYRQAAGRGLQLLFYSVGIGQISSEVPQNLSASRPQDRQFILSSKKLLLSDSGFYLCAWSAYSGRGDTDTQYFGPGTRLTVL.

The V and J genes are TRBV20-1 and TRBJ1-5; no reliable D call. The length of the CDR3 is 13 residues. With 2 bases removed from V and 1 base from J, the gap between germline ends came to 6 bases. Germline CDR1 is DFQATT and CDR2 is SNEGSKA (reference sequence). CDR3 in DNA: TGCAGTGCTAGACCCGCGAGCAATCAGCCCCAGCATTTT. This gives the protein CSARPASNQPQHF.

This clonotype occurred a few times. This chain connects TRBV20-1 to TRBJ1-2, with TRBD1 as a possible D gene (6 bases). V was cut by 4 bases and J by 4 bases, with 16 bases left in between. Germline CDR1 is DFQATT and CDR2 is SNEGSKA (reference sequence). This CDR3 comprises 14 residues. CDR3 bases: TGCAGTGCTAAGAGACAGGCAGGTCTCTATGGCTACACCTTC. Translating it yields CSAKRQAGLYGYTF.

The CDR3 DNA reads TGTGCCAGCAGTTACTCGAGGACAGGCCAAGAGACCCAGTACTTC. Protein sequence: CASSYSRTGQETQYF. The V gene is TRBV6-5, the J gene TRBJ2-5; TRBD1 matches 7 bases. The CDR3 spans 15 residues. In germline, CDR1 is MNHEY, CDR2 SVGAGI. J was trimmed by 1 base and V by 0 bases; bases with no gene match: 2.

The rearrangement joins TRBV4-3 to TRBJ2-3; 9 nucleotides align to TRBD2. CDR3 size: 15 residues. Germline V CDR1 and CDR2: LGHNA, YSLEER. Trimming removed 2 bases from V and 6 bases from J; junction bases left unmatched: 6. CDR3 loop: CASSQRAGGPDTQYF. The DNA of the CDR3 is TGCGCCAGCAGCCAACGTGCGGGGGGGCCCGATACGCAGTATTTT.

As DNA, the CDR3 is TGTGCCACCAGCAGAGATCGGGGGGATACGCAGTATTTT. Its translation is CATSRDRGDTQYF. The rearrangement joins TRBV15 to TRBJ2-3, with D maybe TRBD2 (6 bases). CDR1 LNHNV and CDR2 YYDKDF come from the germline V gene (reference sequence). The CDR3 extends over 13 amino acids. The germline V and J ends were trimmed by 0 bases and 6 bases, with 7 bases remaining between them.

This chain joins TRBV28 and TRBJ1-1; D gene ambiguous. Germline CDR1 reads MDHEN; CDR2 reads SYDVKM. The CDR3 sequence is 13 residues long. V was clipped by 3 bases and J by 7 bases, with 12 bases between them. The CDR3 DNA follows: TGTGCCAGCAGTTTCCATATACCGAATGAAGCTTTCTTT. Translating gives CASSFHIPNEAFF.

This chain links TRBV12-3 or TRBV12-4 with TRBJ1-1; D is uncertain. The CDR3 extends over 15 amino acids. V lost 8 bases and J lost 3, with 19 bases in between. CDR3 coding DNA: TGTGCCAGCCAACCCTATAGTTTTCTGGACACTGAAGCTTTCTTT. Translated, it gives CASQPYSFLDTEAFF.